The clone carrying this TCR beta chain was detected many times. The sample is drawn from a study of HIV-infected children after antiretroviral therapy interruption. Trimming took 5 bases from V and 7 from J, leaving 9 bases between them. The CDR3 spans 12 residues. Treatment reported: PENTA 11 planned treatment interruption arm or continuous ART arm. RNA-based 3' RACE libraries used unique molecular identifiers. TCRdb recomputed calls from the 3' RACE reads with MiXCR, one row per CDR3 protein. The sample yields tens of thousands of distinct CDR3 sequences, around 4.7% seen once. The sequence was collected from a pool of human donors with HIV. The sample was CD45RA+ CD4+ T cells from PBMCs, pooled from several time points, taken from a donor given antiretroviral therapy, either interrupted or continuous. The subset here: naive CD4+ CD45RA+ CD45RO- T cells. V is TRBV12-3 or TRBV12-4 and J is TRBJ2-1, with a possible D match to TRBD1 (5 bases). The CDR3 is CASSPRVNEQFF. Here the CDR3 DNA reads TGTGCCAGCAGTCCCAGGGTTAATGAGCAGTTCTTC.